This is a list of T cell receptor beta chains from one sample in a study of T cell repertoires in ileal Crohn's disease. Clones were read by immunoSEQ multiplex PCR, and TCRdb kept only the in-frame ones, dropping some. Here the sample spans 9,400 or so clones, 78% being singletons. The sequencing input was ileal tissue. The source is an adult with Crohn's disease. The CDR3 runs from the conserved cysteine through the conserved F or W. A D gene is named only where the DNA matches it firmly. Size values are once, few and many counts, or a class for expanded clones, and some rows have none.

clone size: NA
V gene: TRBV7-2
J gene: TRBJ2-7
D gene: TRBD1
CDR3 protein: CASSPTAGQGYEQYF
CDR3 DNA: TGTGCCAGCAGCCCCACCGCGGGACAGGGCTACGAGCAGTACTTC

clone size: NA
V gene: TRBV5-1
J gene: TRBJ2-1
D gene: NA
CDR3 protein: CASSLEGEYNEQFF
CDR3 DNA: TGCGCCAGCAGCTTGGAGGGGGAGTACAATGAGCAGTTCTTC

clone size: NA
V gene: TRBV6-4
J gene: TRBJ2-7
D gene: NA
CDR3 protein: CALLSLYRDYEQYF
CDR3 DNA: TGTGCCCTCCTTTCCCTCTACCGAGACTACGAGCAGTACTTC

clone size: NA
V gene: TRBV7-8
J gene: TRBJ1-5
D gene: TRBD1
CDR3 protein: CASSVGGTGNDYSNQPQHF
CDR3 DNA: TGTGCCAGCAGCGTAGGCGGGACAGGGAACGATTATAGCAATCAGCCCCAGCATTTT

clone size: NA
V gene: TRBV29-1
J gene: TRBJ2-3
D gene: TRBD2
CDR3 protein: CSVTSGGWDTQYF
CDR3 DNA: TGCAGCGTTACTAGCGGGGGGTGGGATACGCAGTATTTT

clone size: NA
V gene: TRBV5-1
J gene: TRBJ2-6
D gene: TRBD2
CDR3 protein: CASSLGGGSGANVLTF
CDR3 DNA: TGCGCCAGCAGCTTGGGGGGGGGCTCTGGGGCCAACGTCCTGACTTTC

clone size: NA
V gene: TRBV7-7
J gene: TRBJ2-7
D gene: NA
CDR3 protein: CASSLELSADEQYF
CDR3 DNA: TGTGCTAGCAGCTTAGAGCTGTCGGCGGACGAGCAGTACTTC

clone size: NA
V gene: TRBV5-1
J gene: TRBJ2-7
D gene: TRBD1
CDR3 protein: CASSQGQNYEQYF
CDR3 DNA: TGCGCCAGCAGCCAGGGACAGAACTACGAGCAGTACTTC

clone size: NA
V gene: TRBV7-9
J gene: TRBJ2-5
D gene: TRBD1
CDR3 protein: CASSLVGTAPQETQYF
CDR3 DNA: TGTGCCAGCAGCTTAGTAGGGACAGCGCCCCAAGAGACCCAGTACTTC

clone size: NA
V gene: TRBV7-3
J gene: TRBJ1-5
D gene: NA
CDR3 protein: CASSLIQANSNQPQHF
CDR3 DNA: TGTGCCAGCAGCTTAATCCAGGCTAATAGCAATCAGCCCCAGCATTTT

clone size: NA
V gene: TRBV7-2
J gene: TRBJ1-1
D gene: NA
CDR3 protein: CASSLTLRGTEAFF
CDR3 DNA: TGTGCCAGCAGCTTGACCCTCAGAGGTACTGAAGCTTTCTTT

clone size: NA
V gene: TRBV15
J gene: TRBJ1-5
D gene: NA
CDR3 protein: CATSRGGINQPQHF
CDR3 DNA: TGTGCCACCAGCAGGGGAGGGATCAATCAGCCCCAGCATTTT

clone size: once
V gene: TRBV2
J gene: TRBJ1-5
D gene: NA
CDR3 protein: CASSRAQGGQPQHF
CDR3 DNA: TGTGCCAGCAGCCGGGCCCAAGGGGGTCAGCCCCAGCATTTT

clone size: NA
V gene: TRBV4-3
J gene: TRBJ2-3
D gene: NA
CDR3 protein: CASSQRGDFSDTQYF
CDR3 DNA: TGCGCCAGCAGCCAAAGAGGGGACTTTTCAGATACGCAGTATTTT